This T cell receptor beta chain was recorded in a study of blood T cell repertoires in COVID-19. Overall study: COVID-19 samples from acute and convalescent phases originated in the United States, Italy and Spain.

V was shortened by 7 bases and J by 5 bases, with 18 bases between the two germline ends. The CDR3 covers 16 residues. Germline V lookup: CDR1 MNHEY, CDR2 SMNVEV (reference sequence). Clones were read by immunoSEQ multiplex PCR, and TCRdb kept only the in-frame ones, dropping some. Among 55,000 to 75,000 clones listed, around nine tenths were seen once. The chain couples TRBV27 to TRBJ1-6, with D possibly being TRBD1 (5 bases). Sequencing used peripheral blood. The sequence was obtained from a man aged 60 to 75 with acute or convalescent COVID-19. CDR3 nucleotides: TGTGCCAGCAACCCCGGGTGGGGGGACCATAATTCACCCCTCCACTTT. Translated: CASNPGWGDHNSPLHF.